This T cell receptor (beta chain) was captured in a study of early T cells in non-severe SARS-CoV-2 infection. Study-wide results and limits: Anti-spike CD8 specificities were favored by VDJdb matching, whose results missed private and CD4 specificities.

A word on this clonotype: Its antigen is not identified.

TCRdb used MiXCR to reprocess the 5' RACE reads, holding one entry per CDR3 protein. The sample carries 86,000 or so distinct CDR3 sequences, about an eighth recorded once. This clonotype was obtained from an adult who was a healthcare worker with PCR-confirmed SARS-CoV-2 infection or an uninfected control (not recorded which). Sample: whole blood.

The chain's CDR3 is CASSYGGVSTDTQYF. CDR3 in DNA: TGTGCCAGCAGTTACGGGGGGGTAAGCACAGATACGCAGTATTTT. This rearrangement joins TRBV6-6 to TRBJ2-3, with 7 bases lining up with TRBD2. The germline V gene encodes CDR1 MNHNY and CDR2 SVGAGI (reference sequence). J was trimmed by 0 bases and V by 2 bases; bases with no gene match: 2. The CDR3 totals 15 residues.